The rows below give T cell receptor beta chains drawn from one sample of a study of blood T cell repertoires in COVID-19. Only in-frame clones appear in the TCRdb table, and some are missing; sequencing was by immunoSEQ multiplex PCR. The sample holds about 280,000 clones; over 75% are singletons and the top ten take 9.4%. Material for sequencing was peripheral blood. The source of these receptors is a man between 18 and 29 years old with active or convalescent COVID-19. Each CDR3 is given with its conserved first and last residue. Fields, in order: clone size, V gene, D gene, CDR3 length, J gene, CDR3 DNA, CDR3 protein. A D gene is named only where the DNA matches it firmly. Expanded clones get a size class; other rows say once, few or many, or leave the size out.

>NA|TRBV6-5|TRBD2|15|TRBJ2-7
TGTGCCAGCAGTTACAATCCTAGCGGGGGGAGAGTGCAGTACTTC
CASSYNPSGGRVQYF
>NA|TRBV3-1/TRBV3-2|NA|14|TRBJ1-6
TGTGCCAGCAGCCAAGACGGGGGAAATTCACCCCTCCACTTT
CASSQDGGNSPLHF
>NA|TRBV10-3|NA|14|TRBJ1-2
TGTGCCATCAGTGAGGATGCAGGCTTCTATGGCTACACCTTC
CAISEDAGFYGYTF
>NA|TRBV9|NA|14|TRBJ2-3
TGTGCCAGCAGCGCCGCGAGTAGCACAGATACGCAGTATTTT
CASSAASSTDTQYF
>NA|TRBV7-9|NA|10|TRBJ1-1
TGTGCCAGCAGTTCGACTGAAGCTTTCTTT
CASSSTEAFF
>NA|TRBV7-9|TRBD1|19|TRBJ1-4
TGTGCCAGCAGCTCCCACGGACAGGGTAATTGGGTCGGTAATGAAAAACTGTTTTTT
CASSSHGQGNWVGNEKLFF
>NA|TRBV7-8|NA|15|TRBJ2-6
TGTGCCAGCAGCTCGTCGGTGGTAGGGGCCAACGTCCTGACTTTC
CASSSSVVGANVLTF
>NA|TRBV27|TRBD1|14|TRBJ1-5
TGTGCCAGCAGTTTTGGACAGGACAATCAGCCCCAGCATTTT
CASSFGQDNQPQHF
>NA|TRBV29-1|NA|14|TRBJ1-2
TGCAGCGGGGAGGTGAGACATTGGGACTATGGCTACACCTTC
CSGEVRHWDYGYTF
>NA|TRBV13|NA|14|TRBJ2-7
TGTGCCAGCAGCTTAGGGCAGGGGACCCTCGAGCAGTACTTC
CASSLGQGTLEQYF
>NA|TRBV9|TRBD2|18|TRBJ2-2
TGTGCCAGCAGCGTAGTGGTAGCGGGGGGCCTAGACACCGGGGAGCTGTTTTTT
CASSVVVAGGLDTGELFF
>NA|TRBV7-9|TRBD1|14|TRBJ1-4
TGTGCCAGCAGCTCCGGACAGGTCCATGAAAAACTGTTTTTT
CASSSGQVHEKLFF
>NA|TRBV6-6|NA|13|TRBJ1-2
TGTGCCAGCAGTCGGGGGCGCGCCTATGGCTACACCTTC
CASSRGRAYGYTF
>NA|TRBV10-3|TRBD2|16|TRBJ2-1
TGTGCCATCAAGAACAGGGCATCGGGAGGGGAGAATGAGCAGTTCTTC
CAIKNRASGGENEQFF
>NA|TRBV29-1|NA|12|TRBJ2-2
TGCAGCGTTGCTCAGGGTCCCGGGGAGCTGTTTTTT
CSVAQGPGELFF
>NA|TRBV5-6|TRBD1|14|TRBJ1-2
TGTGCCAGCAGCTGGGACAGGGCAAACTATGGCTACACCTTC
CASSWDRANYGYTF
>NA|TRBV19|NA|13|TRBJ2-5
TGTGCCAGTAGTTTGGGGGGAAGAGAGACCCAGTACTTC
CASSLGGRETQYF
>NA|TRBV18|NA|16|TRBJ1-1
TGTGCCAGCTCACTATCCGGGGGAGCGGGAAACACTGAAGCTTTCTTT
CASSLSGGAGNTEAFF
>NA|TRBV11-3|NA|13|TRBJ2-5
TGTGCCAGCAGCCTAGCCCGAGGGGACACCATCTACTTC
CASSLARGDTIYF
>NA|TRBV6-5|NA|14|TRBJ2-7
TGTGCCAGCAGTTCGGGACAAAGCTCCTACGAGCAGTACTTC
CASSSGQSSYEQYF
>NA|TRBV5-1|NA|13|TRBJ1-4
TGCGCCAGCAGCTTGGCCGCGGGGAGGAAACTGTTTTTT
CASSLAAGRKLFF
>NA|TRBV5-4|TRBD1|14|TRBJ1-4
TGTGCCAGCAGCCCGGGACAGCTTAATGAAAAACTGTTTTTT
CASSPGQLNEKLFF
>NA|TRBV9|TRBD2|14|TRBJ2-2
TGTGCCAGCAGCCCCGGGGGGATGTCCGGGGAGCTGTTTTTT
CASSPGGMSGELFF
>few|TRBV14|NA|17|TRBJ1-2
TGTGCCAGCAGCCAAGAGCAGGGGTTTTCGGTTTCTGGTGGCTACACCTTC
CASSQEQGFSVSGGYTF
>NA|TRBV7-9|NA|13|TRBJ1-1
TGTGCCAGCAGCCGGACAGTCCCACCAGAAGCTTTCTTT
CASSRTVPPEAFF
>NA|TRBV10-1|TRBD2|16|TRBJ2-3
TGCGCCAGCAGTTCCTCTAGCGGGAGGAACACAGATACGCAGTATTTT
CASSSSSGRNTDTQYF
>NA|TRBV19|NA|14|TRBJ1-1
TGTGCCAGTAGTATTTTTTTTCGGGAGAATGAAGCTTTCTTT
CASSIFFRENEAFF
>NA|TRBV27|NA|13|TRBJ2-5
TGTGCCAGCAGTTTTACGGAGGCGGAGACCCAGTACTTC
CASSFTEAETQYF
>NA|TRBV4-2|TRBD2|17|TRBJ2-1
TGTGCCAGCAGCCAGTATATAGGCGGGGGGCCGGGGAATGAGCAGTTCTTC
CASSQYIGGGPGNEQFF